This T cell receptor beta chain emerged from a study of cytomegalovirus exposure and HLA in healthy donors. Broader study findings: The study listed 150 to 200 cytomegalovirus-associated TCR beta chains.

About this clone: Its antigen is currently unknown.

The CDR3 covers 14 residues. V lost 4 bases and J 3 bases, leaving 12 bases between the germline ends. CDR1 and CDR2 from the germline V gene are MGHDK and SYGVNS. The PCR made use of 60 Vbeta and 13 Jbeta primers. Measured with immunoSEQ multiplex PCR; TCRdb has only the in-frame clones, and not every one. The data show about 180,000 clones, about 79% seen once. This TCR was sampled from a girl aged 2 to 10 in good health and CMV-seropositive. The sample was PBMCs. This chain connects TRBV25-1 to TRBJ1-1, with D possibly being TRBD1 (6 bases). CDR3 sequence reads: CASSARGGDTEAFF. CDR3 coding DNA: TGTGCCAGCAGTGCGAGGGGGGGGGACACTGAAGCTTTCTTT.